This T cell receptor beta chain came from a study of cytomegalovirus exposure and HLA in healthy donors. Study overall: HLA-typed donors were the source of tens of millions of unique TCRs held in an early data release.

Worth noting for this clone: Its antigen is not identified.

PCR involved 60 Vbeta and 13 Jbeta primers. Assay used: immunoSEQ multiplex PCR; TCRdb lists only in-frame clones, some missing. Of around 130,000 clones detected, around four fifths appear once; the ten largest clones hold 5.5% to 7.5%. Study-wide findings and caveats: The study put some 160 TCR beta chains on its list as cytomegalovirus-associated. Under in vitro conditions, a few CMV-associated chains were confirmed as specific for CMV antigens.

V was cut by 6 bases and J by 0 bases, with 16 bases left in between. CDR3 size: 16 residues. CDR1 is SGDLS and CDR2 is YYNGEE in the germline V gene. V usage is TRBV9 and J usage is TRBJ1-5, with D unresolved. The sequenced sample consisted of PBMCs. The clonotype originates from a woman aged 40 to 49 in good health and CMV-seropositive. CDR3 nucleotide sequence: TGTGCCAGCATTTCAAGGCGGGGAAATAGCAATCAGCCCCAGCATTTT. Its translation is CASISRRGNSNQPQHF. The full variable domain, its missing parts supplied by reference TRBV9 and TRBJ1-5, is DSGVTQTPKHLITATGQRVTLRCSPRSGDLSVYWYQQSLDQGLQFLIQYYNGEERAKGNILERFSAQQFPDLHSELNLSSLELGDSALYFCASISRRGNSNQPQHFGDGTRLSIL.